This T cell receptor (beta chain) was captured in a study of T cells after yellow fever vaccination. Notes on the study in general: Researchers noted that a small share of clonotypes showed up in both CD4 and CD8 compartments. Reappearance after the booster was observed for most primary-vaccination clones (around 95% CD4, over 70% CD8). By day 5 rather than day 15, the secondary response had peaked, though it was weaker.

The germline V and J ends were trimmed by 8 bases and 13 bases, with 26 bases remaining between them. The CDR3 sequence is 14 residues long. Making TCR cDNA involved 5'RACE template switching, which added UMIs and a universal primer site. TCRdb independently ran MiXCR on the 5' RACE reads; one entry per CDR3 protein. Here the sample spans 100,000 to 150,000 distinct CDR3 sequences, 15% being singletons. As concerns this clonotype: What it binds is unknown.

This TCR derives from a man between 18 and 29 years old who received the YFV17D yellow fever vaccine. V gene TRBV12-3 or TRBV12-4 combines with J gene TRBJ1-2; D is possibly TRBD1 (6 bases). Specimen: CD8+ T cells sorted from PBMCs, collected 5 days after the yellow fever booster vaccination. CDR3 DNA: TGTGCCAGCTCCAATCAGGGGACTGTGGACAGAGCCACCTTC. This encodes CASSNQGTVDRATF.